The clone carrying this T cell receptor beta chain was seen only once. Antigen specificity is unknown. The data belong to a study of PD-1 blockade in classical Hodgkin lymphoma. Time point specified: cycle 4 day 1 (C4D1), after around six weeks of nivolumab. The patients all showed relapse after autologous stem cell transplantation, while their brentuximab vedotin exposure varied. The CD4+ T cells used were purified from thawed PBMCs through magnetic negative selection. Best overall response was complete response, partial response or progressive disease in these relapsed/refractory classical Hodgkin lymphoma patients. Study-wide results and caveats: Why the repertoires differ is still unclear, perhaps disease activity or prior therapy. Patients who responded completely had about the same baseline diversity as newly diagnosed patients. Diversity in CD4+ TCRs, unlike that measured in CD8+ TCRs, had risen significantly by C4D1.

Sequenced by immunoSEQ multiplex PCR; TCRdb stores in-frame clones only, minus some. The table shows around 28,000 clones, with about 86% occurring only once. Losses at the gene ends were 6 bases for V and 8 bases for J; bases not matched to a gene: 5. The CDR3 runs to 12 residues. Germline values: CDR1 SGHVS, CDR2 FQNEAQ. The source was CD4+ T cells from blood, collected before the fourth cycle of nivolumab. The chain recombines TRBV7-8 with TRBJ2-7; the match to TRBD1 covers 9 bases. The source of this sequence is a human donor with classical Hodgkin lymphoma. Here the CDR3 reads CASSYTGGKQYF. The CDR3 nucleotides are TGTGCCAGCAGTTATACAGGGGGCAAGCAGTACTTC.